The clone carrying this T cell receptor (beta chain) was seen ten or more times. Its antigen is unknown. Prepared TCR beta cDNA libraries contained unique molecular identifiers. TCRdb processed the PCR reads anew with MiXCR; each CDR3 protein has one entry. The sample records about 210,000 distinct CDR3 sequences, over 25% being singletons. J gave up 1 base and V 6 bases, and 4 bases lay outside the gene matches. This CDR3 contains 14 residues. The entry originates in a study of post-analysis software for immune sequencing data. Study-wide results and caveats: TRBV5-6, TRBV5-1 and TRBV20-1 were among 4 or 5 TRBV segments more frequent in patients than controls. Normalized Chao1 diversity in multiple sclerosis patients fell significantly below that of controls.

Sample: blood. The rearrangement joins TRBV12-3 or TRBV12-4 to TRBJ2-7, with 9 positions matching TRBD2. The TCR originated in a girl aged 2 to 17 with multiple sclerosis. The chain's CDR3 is CASSLSGGSYEQYF. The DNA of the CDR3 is TGTGCCAGCAGCCTCAGCGGGGGGTCCTACGAGCAGTACTTC.